The TCR beta chain described here comes from a study of siplizumab effects on memory and regulatory T cells. Study results and limitations: Apparently key alloresponse contributors, naive T cells also seemed more diverse than memory cells.

Generated by immunoSEQ multiplex PCR, the TCRdb table keeps only in-frame clones and is missing some. The sample lists over 80,000 clones; 87% were seen once. Germline V gives CDR1 GTSNPN, CDR2 SVGIG (reference sequence). V was cut by 3 bases and J by 8 bases, with 28 bases left in between. This CDR3 has 17 residues. This clone was observed once. Its antigen is not known. This sequence was found in a human donor in good health. Sequencing input: Tregs sorted from blood. The V and J genes are TRBV30 and TRBJ1-2; perhaps TRBD1 as D (5 bases). CDR3 DNA sequence: TGTGCCTGGAGAACCGCACGGGGAGAGGGGTTTGCTAGGGGCTACACCTTC. This gives the protein CAWRTARGEGFARGYTF.